A selection of T cell receptor beta chains follows, all from one sample in a study of CD8+ T cells in alopecia areata. The table came from immunoSEQ multiplex PCR; TCRdb's copy has only in-frame clones and leaves some out. The table lists 190,000 or so clones, nearly 60% of them singletons. This specimen was CD4+ T cells sorted from blood, taken at week 24, from a patient treated with tofacitinib. These receptors originate from a human donor with alopecia areata. The CDR3 runs from the conserved cysteine through the conserved F or W. D genes are given only for firm matches. Size tells how often a clone was seen (once, few, many) or the class of an expanded clone, and some rows leave it out.

v_call,d_call,clone_size,cdr3_length,j_call,cdr3_aa,cdr3_nt
TRBV5-4,NA,NA,13,TRBJ1-2,CASSLEGNYGYTF,TGTGCCAGCAGCTTGGAGGGAAACTATGGCTACACCTTC
TRBV28,NA,NA,16,TRBJ2-7,CASSPGSLARSYEQYF,TGTGCCAGCAGTCCCGGGTCGCTAGCGCGCTCCTACGAGCAGTACTTC
TRBV7-9,TRBD2,NA,15,TRBJ2-1,CASSSGLAGDGEQFF,TGTGCCAGCAGCTCCGGACTAGCGGGAGATGGCGAGCAGTTCTTC
TRBV6-1,TRBD1,NA,14,TRBJ1-1,CASSRGQPNTEAFF,TGTGCCAGCAGCCGGGGACAGCCGAACACTGAAGCTTTCTTT
TRBV5-1,TRBD1,few,15,TRBJ2-1,CASVYGDRGSSEQFF,TGCGCCAGCGTCTACGGGGACAGGGGATCCTCTGAGCAGTTCTTC
TRBV28,NA,NA,12,TRBJ2-1,CASSFTESSQFF,TGTGCCAGCAGTTTTACAGAGTCCTCTCAGTTCTTC
TRBV7-2,TRBD2,NA,15,TRBJ2-7,CASSQYSGTRNEQYF,TGTGCCAGCAGCCAATACTCCGGGACTAGGAACGAGCAGTACTTC
TRBV18,NA,NA,15,TRBJ2-1,CASSPPSADYNEQFF,TGTGCCAGCTCACCGCCTAGCGCGGACTACAATGAGCAGTTCTTC
TRBV27,TRBD2,NA,15,TRBJ2-3,CASRETGGFGDTQYF,TGTGCCAGCAGAGAAACGGGGGGGTTCGGGGATACGCAGTATTTT
TRBV6-5,NA,NA,13,TRBJ1-2,CASSFGTGYGYTF,TGTGCCAGCAGTTTCGGAACAGGCTATGGCTACACCTTC
TRBV27,TRBD2,NA,17,TRBJ2-7,CASSSLLSGSPSYEQYF,TGTGCCAGCAGTTCCCTCCTAAGCGGGAGTCCTTCCTACGAGCAGTACTTC
TRBV4-1,TRBD2,NA,15,TRBJ2-5,CASSQLAGGPETQYF,TGCGCCAGCAGCCAACTAGCGGGAGGGCCGGAGACCCAGTACTTC
TRBV10-3,NA,NA,12,TRBJ2-7,CAISEGGDEQYF,TGTGCCATCAGTGAGGGTGGGGACGAGCAGTACTTC
TRBV5-1,NA,few,13,TRBJ2-7,CASSWGSDYEQYF,TGCGCCAGCAGCTGGGGATCTGACTACGAGCAGTACTTC
TRBV5-6,NA,NA,15,TRBJ2-1,CASSLVHAGLVEQFF,TGTGCCAGCAGCTTAGTCCACGCCGGGCTAGTTGAGCAGTTCTTC
TRBV4-1,TRBD2,NA,14,TRBJ2-1,CASSHGLARNEQFF,TGCGCCAGCAGCCACGGACTAGCCCGAAATGAGCAGTTCTTC
TRBV9,NA,NA,15,TRBJ1-3,CASSVGDTSGNTIYF,TGTGCCAGCAGCGTAGGTGATACATCTGGAAACACCATATATTTT
TRBV30,NA,NA,13,TRBJ1-4,CACHGGANEKLFF,TGTGCCTGTCACGGGGGTGCTAATGAAAAACTGTTTTTT
TRBV18,TRBD1,NA,13,TRBJ1-2,CASSQQGDGGYTF,TGTGCCAGCTCCCAACAGGGGGACGGGGGCTACACCTTC
TRBV4-3,NA,once,9,TRBJ2-1,CASRWEQFF,TGCGCCAGCAGGTGGGAGCAGTTCTTC
TRBV5-1,NA,once,14,TRBJ2-5,CASSPGVDQETQYF,TGCGCCAGCAGCCCGGGGGTCGATCAAGAGACCCAGTACTTC
TRBV7-2,TRBD2,few,17,TRBJ2-1,CASSLMGLAASYNEQFF,TGTGCCAGCAGCTTAATGGGACTAGCGGCCTCCTACAATGAGCAGTTCTTC
TRBV4-3,NA,NA,14,TRBJ1-2,CASSQARGHYGYTF,TGCGCCAGCAGCCAAGCCCGCGGGCACTATGGCTACACCTTC
TRBV10-3,TRBD2,NA,14,TRBJ2-3,CAISEPRLAATQYF,TGTGCCATCAGTGAGCCACGACTAGCAGCTACGCAGTATTTT
TRBV28,NA,NA,15,TRBJ1-2,CASSLVGGNNYGYTF,TGTGCCAGCAGCCTGGTAGGCGGCAATAACTATGGCTACACCTTC
TRBV7-2,NA,few,14,TRBJ1-2,CASSLGGTGYGYTF,TGTGCCAGCAGCTTGGGAGGAACGGGCTATGGCTACACCTTC
TRBV7-2,NA,NA,12,TRBJ2-1,CASSPQMSEQFF,TGTGCCAGCAGCCCCCAGATGAGCGAGCAGTTCTTC
TRBV5-1,NA,NA,14,TRBJ2-5,CASSLGAHQETQYF,TGCGCCAGCAGCTTGGGCGCACACCAAGAGACCCAGTACTTC
TRBV5-1,NA,NA,15,TRBJ2-7,CASSDLRVPIVEQYF,TGCGCCAGCAGTGATCTCCGGGTCCCCATTGTCGAGCAGTACTTC
TRBV4-1,NA,NA,14,TRBJ1-5,CASSQDRGNQPQHF,TGCGCCAGCAGCCAAGACAGGGGCAATCAGCCCCAGCATTTT
TRBV5-6,TRBD1,once,16,TRBJ1-1,CASSPQTGALNTEAFF,TGTGCCAGCAGCCCACAGACAGGGGCATTGAACACTGAAGCTTTCTTT
TRBV28,NA,NA,15,TRBJ2-3,CASSFRQGGRDTQYF,TGTGCCAGCAGTTTCCGACAGGGAGGGAGGGATACGCAGTATTTT
TRBV10-2,TRBD2,NA,14,TRBJ2-5,CASRVSGGQETQYF,TGCGCCAGCAGGGTTAGCGGGGGCCAAGAGACCCAGTACTTC
TRBV19,NA,many,13,TRBJ1-5,CASSLGQSKPQHF,TGTGCCAGTAGTCTCGGACAGTCGAAGCCCCAGCATTTT
TRBV2,NA,NA,14,TRBJ2-3,CATETSPSTDTQYF,TGTGCCACCGAGACGTCCCCTAGCACAGATACGCAGTATTTT
TRBV27,TRBD2,NA,14,TRBJ2-1,CASRSGSSYNEQFF,TGTGCCAGCAGAAGCGGGAGCTCCTACAATGAGCAGTTCTTC
TRBV6-1,NA,few,13,TRBJ2-7,CASRLSGLYEQYF,TGTGCCAGCAGGCTGTCAGGGTTATACGAGCAGTACTTC
TRBV6-5,NA,NA,14,TRBJ2-7,CASSYSRQGHEQYF,TGTGCCAGCAGTTATTCCCGGCAGGGTCACGAGCAGTACTTC
TRBV2,NA,few,10,TRBJ2-1,CASRYNEQFF,TGTGCCAGCAGGTACAATGAGCAGTTCTTC
TRBV19,NA,NA,11,TRBJ1-4,CASIHNEKLFF,TGTGCCAGTATCCACAATGAAAAACTGTTTTTT
TRBV11-2,NA,few,18,TRBJ2-6,CASSLLAAVASGANVLTF,TGTGCCAGCAGCTTATTGGCGGCGGTCGCCTCTGGGGCCAACGTCCTGACTTTC
TRBV29-1,TRBD2,NA,14,TRBJ2-3,CSVPSGGNGDTQYF,TGCAGCGTACCTAGCGGGGGGAATGGAGATACGCAGTATTTT
TRBV2,NA,once,13,TRBJ2-4,CASKVHQGNIQYF,TGTGCCAGCAAGGTACATCAGGGAAACATTCAGTACTTC
TRBV23-1,TRBD1,NA,17,TRBJ2-3,CASSQSMRTGRGDTQYF,TGCGCCAGCAGTCAATCAATGAGGACAGGGAGAGGAGATACGCAGTATTTT
TRBV19,TRBD2,NA,15,TRBJ2-7,CASSIGTSASYEQYF,TGTGCCAGTAGTATTGGCACTAGCGCCTCCTACGAGCAGTACTTC
TRBV4-3,NA,few,15,TRBJ2-5,CASSQEAREQETQYF,TGCGCCAGCAGCCAAGAGGCCAGGGAGCAAGAGACCCAGTACTTC
TRBV9,NA,NA,15,TRBJ2-4,CASSVGPGGVNIQYF,TGTGCCAGCAGCGTAGGTCCCGGGGGTGTAAACATTCAGTACTTC
TRBV25-1,NA,NA,14,TRBJ2-3,CASSLMETTDTQYF,TGTGCCAGCAGTTTAATGGAGACCACAGATACGCAGTATTTT
TRBV4-3,NA,NA,16,TRBJ1-5,CASSQDAIQGNQPQHF,TGCGCCAGCAGCCAAGATGCCATTCAGGGGAATCAGCCCCAGCATTTT
TRBV30,NA,NA,13,TRBJ2-4,CAWSPGAKNIQYF,TGTGCCTGGTCGCCGGGGGCCAAAAACATTCAGTACTTC
TRBV5-1,TRBD1,NA,14,TRBJ2-7,CASSLTQGAREQYF,TGCGCCAGCAGCTTGACACAGGGGGCGCGGGAGCAGTACTTC
TRBV27,TRBD2,NA,15,TRBJ2-1,CASSSIAGDHNEQFF,TGTGCCAGCAGTTCAATAGCGGGGGATCACAATGAGCAGTTCTTC
TRBV5-6,TRBD1,NA,14,TRBJ1-5,CASSWGQGNQPQHF,TGTGCCAGCAGCTGGGGACAGGGAAATCAGCCCCAGCATTTT
TRBV9,TRBD1,NA,12,TRBJ2-7,CASGQGSYEQYF,TGTGCCAGCGGACAGGGCTCCTACGAGCAGTACTTC
TRBV5-1,TRBD1,NA,14,TRBJ1-2,CASSLDGTANGYTF,TGCGCCAGCAGCTTGGATGGGACAGCGAATGGCTACACCTTC
TRBV30,TRBD1,NA,16,TRBJ1-4,CAWTRTGVGTNEKLFF,TGTGCCTGGACCAGAACAGGGGTTGGGACTAATGAAAAACTGTTTTTT
TRBV28,NA,NA,11,TRBJ2-7,CASSGDLEQYF,TGTGCCAGCAGTGGAGATCTCGAGCAGTACTTC
TRBV7-3,TRBD2,few,18,TRBJ2-1,CASSLTGGLAGFYNEQFF,TGTGCCAGCAGCTTAACGGGAGGACTAGCGGGCTTCTACAATGAGCAGTTCTTC
TRBV7-9,TRBD1,NA,14,TRBJ2-7,CASSLGQGDHEQYF,TGTGCCAGCAGCCTCGGGCAGGGGGACCACGAGCAGTACTTC
TRBV4-1,TRBD1,NA,15,TRBJ1-5,CASSLRQGSNQPQHF,TGCGCCAGCAGCCTAAGACAGGGGAGCAATCAGCCCCAGCATTTT